This T cell receptor beta chain is from a study of CXCR3-negative and CXCR3-positive naive CD8 T cells. Study observations and caveats: The TRB CDR3s that CXCR3-positive naive cells carried were more hydrophobic than those of CXCR3-negative naive cells. Cryopreserved cells partially lost CXCR3 expression, and fresh PBMCs were used in most assays.

UMI-labeled 5' RACE yielded the TRB cDNA libraries. Reanalyzing the 5' RACE reads, TCRdb keeps one entry per CDR3 protein, without DNA. This listing includes about 130,000 distinct CDR3 sequences. There are 15 residues in the CDR3. The germline V gene has CDR1 MGHRA and CDR2 YSYEKL. Researchers sorted some 270,000 cells of each CD8+ T cell subset in triplicate. On this clonotype: Its antigen is not known.

The material sequenced was naive CXCR3- CD8+ T cells from blood. The subset here: CD45RO-CCR7+CD27+CD95- naive CD8+ T cells lacking CXCR3 (TNR3-). The chain employs TRBV4-1 and TRBJ2-7; TCRdb's D call of TRBD1 is untestable without DNA. This receptor was taken from a human donor in good health. Some clones in this sample may be carry-over from other donors' samples. CDR3 loop: CASSQTRTGSYEQYF.